Shown below are 25 T cell receptor beta chains from a single sample sequenced in a study of Graves' ophthalmopathy and Graves' hyperthyroidism. RNA transcripts were the template, and TCR beta CDR3 regions were amplified from them. RT-PCR was first run with HTBI primers, then multiplex PCR in a second round. One entry per CDR3 protein results from TCRdb running MiXCR on the multiplex PCR reads. The sample carries 35,000 to 50,000 distinct CDR3 sequences, approximately 50% recorded once. Sequencing input: peripheral blood. The receptors were sampled from an adult woman with stable Graves' hyperthyroidism.

The gene calls are TRBV5-1 and TRBJ1-1; no clear D gene. Between the trimmed V and J ends, which lost 5 bases and 8 bases, there was a span of 16 bases. There are 13 residues in the CDR3. CDR1 is SGHRS and CDR2 is YFSETQ in the germline V gene. The DNA of the CDR3 is TGCGCCAGCAGAGATTCCCTTGTTGGGGAAGCTTTCTTT. This gives the protein CASRDSLVGEAFF.

V usage is TRBV29-1 and J usage is TRBJ1-2; 10 bases are a match to TRBD1. In germline, CDR1 is SQVTM, CDR2 ANQGSEA. The V gene end was trimmed by 6 bases and the J gene end by 6 bases; junction bases not matched to a gene: 10. The length of the CDR3 is 14 residues. CDR3 bases: TGCAGCGTCAACAAACCCGGGACAGGGGATGGCTACACCTTC. Its protein is CSVNKPGTGDGYTF.

This clonotype was seen at least ten times. V and J are TRBV7-9 and TRBJ2-7; possibly TRBD2 for D (7 bases). The length of the CDR3 is 19 residues. CDR1 is SEHNR, CDR2 FQNEAQ, per germline (reference sequence). V was cut by 1 base and J by 2 bases, with 24 bases left in between. The chain's CDR3 is CASSLGLSRGGVEPYEQYF. The CDR3 nucleotides are TGTGCCAGCAGCTTAGGTTTAAGCCGAGGGGGGGTCGAACCCTACGAGCAGTACTTC.

This clonotype occurred many times. The J gene is TRBJ1-1, the V gene TRBV10-3, with TRBD1 identical over 9 bases. Germline assignment: CDR1 ENHRY and CDR2 SYGVKD. With 3 bases clipped from V and 4 bases from J, the junction kept 3 bases outside the gene matches. The length of the CDR3 is 14 residues. CDR3 coding DNA: TGTGCCATCAGTGAAGAACAGGGGGCCACTGAAGCTTTCTTT. Residues: CAISEEQGATEAFF.

In this sample, this clonotype is medium-sized. The CDR3 region is CASSETYEQYF. The CDR3 DNA sequence: TGTGCCAGCAGTGAAACGTACGAGCAGTACTTC. The V gene is TRBV2, the J gene TRBJ2-7; no definite D call. CDR1 SNHLY and CDR2 FYNNEI come from the germline V gene. V dropped 2 bases and J dropped 4 bases, with 3 bases sitting between them. CDR3 size: 11 residues.

This clonotype has only a few counts. The rearrangement links TRBV29-1 to TRBJ2-5, with 10 bases identical to TRBD1. The CDR3 is 13 amino acids. The V segment lost 6 bases and the J segment 5 bases; nucleotides outside the gene matches: 6. In germline, CDR1 is SQVTM, CDR2 ANQGSEA. CDR3 in DNA: TGCAGCGTCGGGACAGGGGATGGGGAGACCCAGTACTTC. Amino acid sequence: CSVGTGDGETQYF.

This sequence joins TRBV7-9 and TRBJ2-7; TRBD1 matches at 10 bases. This CDR3 is built from 14 residues. V trimming: 6 bases; J trimming: 3 bases; junction bases outside the gene matches: 5. Germline V gives CDR1 SEHNR, CDR2 FQNEAQ (reference sequence). The CDR3 DNA is TGTGCCAGCAGGCCAGGACAGGGGGGCTACGAGCAGTACTTC. Its translation is CASRPGQGGYEQYF.

This clonotype was observed at least ten times. This sequence joins TRBV3-1 and TRBJ1-1; D call uncertain. The CDR3 extends over 13 amino acids. V was trimmed by 1 base and J by 4 bases, leaving 7 bases between them. The germline V gene encodes CDR1 LGHDT and CDR2 YNNKEL (reference sequence). The CDR3 DNA reads TGTGCCAGCAGCCAAGTTGGAGGCACTGAAGCTTTCTTT. Its protein product is CASSQVGGTEAFF.

Points on this clonotype: This clone may be a read error of a much larger clone one base away. The chain combines TRBV29-1 with TRBJ1-1; 7 nucleotides agree with TRBD1. Germline loops: CDR1 SQVTM, CDR2 ANQGSEA. The CDR3 spans 12 residues. J gave up 4 bases and V 7 bases, and 6 bases lay outside the gene matches. DNA for the CDR3: TGCAGCGACGAGGGACAGCTCACTGAAGCTTTCTTT. It specifies CSDEGQLTEAFF.

At least ten counts were recorded for this clonotype. The CDR3 reads CAWSVPRQVGYTIYF. As DNA, the CDR3 is TGTGCCTGGAGTGTACCCCGGCAGGTCGGGTACACCATATATTTT. V gene TRBV30 combines with J gene TRBJ1-3, with no clear D. Trimming stripped 0 bases from V and 8 bases from J, with 17 bases between. Germline V lookup: CDR1 GTSNPN, CDR2 SVGIG (reference sequence). The CDR3 spans 15 residues. Together with reference TRBV30 and TRBJ1-3, the CDR3 gives the full variable domain: SQTIHQWPATLVQPVGSPLSLECTVEGTSNPNLYWYRQAAGRGLQLLFYSVGIGQISSEVPQNLSASRPQDRQFILSSKKLLLSDSGFYLCAWSVPRQVGYTIYFGEGSWLTVV.

There are a few counts of this clonotype. The chain uses TRBV7-8 and TRBJ2-7, with 10 bases identical to TRBD1. With V trimmed by 6 bases and J by 2 bases, 10 bases remained unmatched. Germline V gene data show CDR1 as SGHVS and CDR2 as FQNEAQ. The CDR3 runs 16 residues. The CDR3 nucleotides read TGTGCCAGCAGTCCCGGGACAGGGGCCTCAACCTACGAGCAGTACTTC. It specifies CASSPGTGASTYEQYF.

This clonotype was seen many times. The chain couples TRBV13 to TRBJ2-3; a possible D gene is TRBD2 (6 bases). The germline gives CDR1 PRHDT, CDR2 FYEKMQ (reference sequence). This CDR3 is built from 14 residues. The V gene lost 5 bases and the J gene lost 2 bases, with 11 bases spanning the gap. CDR3 protein: CASSPGLYTDTQYF. The CDR3 nucleotides read TGTGCCAGCAGCCCGGGACTCTACACAGATACGCAGTATTTT.

By sample share, this clonotype is medium-sized (0.01 to 0.1%). The chain is built from TRBV15 and TRBJ2-6; D remains ambiguous. The V and J ends lost 3 bases and 3 bases respectively, with 6 bases between them. Germline loops: CDR1 LNHNV, CDR2 YYDKDF (reference sequence). CDR3 length: 14 residues. The chain's CDR3 is CATSSDLGANVLTF. DNA of the CDR3: TGTGCCACCAGCAGTGATCTTGGGGCCAACGTCCTGACTTTC.

For this clonotype: The junction departs from the called germline gene at one end, perhaps through a read error. The V gene is TRBV14, the J gene TRBJ1-5, with 7 bases identical to TRBD1. The CDR3 covers 14 residues. Germline V CDR1 and CDR2: SGHDN, FVKESK. This chain's CDR3 is CASSLDRRQSAPAF. For the CDR3, the DNA is TGCGCCAGCAGTTTGGACAGGAGGCAATCAGCCCCAGCATTT.

This clonotype was counted many times. The chain is built from TRBV24-1 and TRBJ2-3; 7 bases align to TRBD1. The ends lost 0 bases at V and 0 bases at J; junction bases unmatched: 2. The CDR3 sequence is 16 residues long. Germline CDR1 is KGHDR and CDR2 is SFDVKD. The chain's CDR3 is CATSDLRTGSTDTQYF. The CDR3 DNA follows: TGTGCCACCAGTGATTTGCGGACAGGAAGCACAGATACGCAGTATTTT.

In its sample, this clonotype was seen many times. This chain joins TRBV9 and TRBJ1-1, with D perhaps matching TRBD1 (5 bases). This CDR3 contains 14 residues. Trimming removed 0 bases from V and 1 base from J, with 7 bases in between. In germline, CDR1 is SGDLS, CDR2 YYNGEE. CDR3 coding DNA: TGTGCCAGCAGCGTAGGACAGACGAACACTGAAGCTTTCTTT. Translated: CASSVGQTNTEAFF.

This clonotype came up a few times. This chain joins TRBV7-3 and TRBJ2-7; 11 bases match TRBD2. CDR1 is SGHTA, CDR2 FQGTGA, per germline. The CDR3 consists of 14 residues. The trim removed 5 bases at V and 3 bases at J, leaving 3 bases unmatched. The CDR3 bases are TGTGCCAGCAGCCAGGGACTAGCGGTCTACGAGCAGTACTTC. Translated, it gives CASSQGLAVYEQYF.

The count of this clonotype is one. The CDR3 sequence is CSPQGYEQYF. CDR3 coding DNA: TGCAGTCCCCAGGGTTACGAGCAGTACTTC. V is TRBV20-1 and J is TRBJ2-7, with TRBD1 as a possible D gene (5 bases). Germline V gene data show CDR1 as DFQATT and CDR2 as SNEGSKA (reference sequence). V dropped 8 bases and J dropped 4 bases, with 9 bases sitting between them. The CDR3 contains 10 residues.

This clonotype was picked up many times. V usage is TRBV3-1 and J usage is TRBJ2-5, with 8 bases matching TRBD2. CDR1 is LGHDT and CDR2 is YNNKEL in the germline V gene (reference sequence). V lost 1 base to trimming and J lost 2 bases; unmatched junction nucleotides: 3. CDR3 length equals 15 residues. CDR3 in amino acids: CASSQAKRGQETQYF. The CDR3 DNA follows: TGTGCCAGCAGCCAAGCGAAGCGGGGGCAAGAGACCCAGTACTTC.

The rearrangement links TRBV7-9 to TRBJ2-7, with 10 bases fitting TRBD1. The CDR3 totals 13 residues. Trimming removed 5 bases from V and 11 bases from J; junction bases left unmatched: 9. Germline V gives CDR1 SEHNR, CDR2 FQNEAQ (reference sequence). CDR3 region: CASSRGMTGGEYF. In nucleotides, the CDR3 is TGTGCCAGCAGCCGGGGCATGACAGGGGGCGAGTACTTC.

This clonotype was observed many times. The chain recombines TRBV29-1 with TRBJ2-7, with TRBD2 matching 10 bases. This CDR3 spans 13 amino acids. The germline V gene has CDR1 SQVTM and CDR2 ANQGSEA. V shed 7 bases, J shed 3 bases, and the junction held 6 bases outside the gene matches. The CDR3 sequence is CSAGLADFYEQYF. DNA for the CDR3: TGCAGCGCCGGACTAGCGGATTTCTACGAGCAGTACTTC.

This clonotype was seen many times. This chain links TRBV29-1 with TRBJ1-1, with D unclear. The CDR3 has 13 amino acids. Germline CDR1 and CDR2: SQVTM and ANQGSEA. CDR3 coding DNA: TGCGGCGCCATTGAGGTATTAGACACTGAAGCTTTCTTT. This translates into CGAIEVLDTEAFF.

Ten or more counts support this clonotype. The J gene is TRBJ2-7, the V gene TRBV9; 9 bases match TRBD1. V was pared by 4 bases and J by 4 bases, with 9 bases of the junction left unmatched. The CDR3 runs to 15 residues. Germline V lookup: CDR1 SGDLS, CDR2 YYNGEE. This CDR3 is CASSPGRDRVYEQYF. DNA for the CDR3: TGTGCCAGCAGCCCAGGGAGGGACAGGGTATACGAGCAGTACTTC.

This sequence joins TRBV5-4 and TRBJ1-5, with D hard to call. CDR1 and CDR2 from the germline V gene are SGHNT and YYREEE (reference sequence). This CDR3 contains 13 residues. Between the trimmed V and J ends, which lost 0 bases and 5 bases, there was a span of 6 bases. CDR3 protein: CASSLGWDQPQHF. The CDR3 nucleotides are TGTGCCAGCAGCTTGGGGTGGGATCAGCCCCAGCATTTT.

CDR3 nucleotides: TGCAGCGTTGACGTGGGGGGAAGCACTGAAGCTTTCTTT. Translated, it gives CSVDVGGSTEAFF. This chain connects TRBV29-1 to TRBJ1-1; a weak D match, TRBD1 (5 bases). V lost 3 bases and J lost 4, with 12 bases in between. The germline gives CDR1 SQVTM, CDR2 ANQGSEA. The CDR3 totals 13 residues.